This T cell receptor beta chain was sequenced for a study of T cells after yellow fever vaccination. About the research overall: SMART-Seq v4 Ultra Low Input served to prepare low-cell-number fractions. Study-wide findings and caveats: In post-booster samples, most primary-vaccination clones reappeared (about 95% CD4, nearly 90% CD8). A minor fraction of clonotypes spanned both CD4 and CD8 compartments.

5'RACE template switching generated TCR cDNA, adding a universal primer site and UMIs. TCRdb re-called the 5' RACE reads with MiXCR, one entry per CDR3 protein. Altogether 400,000 or so distinct CDR3 sequences are present, around 20% being singletons, with the ten largest covering 18%. A note on this clonotype: Its target is not known.

V shed 7 bases and J shed 0 bases, with 12 bases lying between them. Germline V lookup: CDR1 SGHVS, CDR2 FQNEAQ. The CDR3 has 15 residues. This chain uses TRBV7-8 with TRBJ2-2; a possible D gene is TRBD1 (6 bases). This receptor was obtained from a man between 18 and 35 years old who received the YFV17D yellow fever vaccine. The sample in question was PBMCs, obtained before the yellow fever booster vaccination. Here the CDR3 DNA reads TGTGCCAGCAAAAAGGGGGACGCGAACACCGGGGAGCTGTTTTTT. It encodes CASKKGDANTGELFF.